This T cell receptor (beta chain) was recorded in a study of vaccination and CD4 T cells after COVID-19. This clonotype was seen only a few times. Germline CDR1 SEHNR, CDR2 FQNEAQ (reference sequence). The junction had 12 bases not matched to a gene; V was cut back by 6 bases and J by 2 bases. The CDR3 sequence is 18 residues long. TCRdb fed the PCR reads into MiXCR, producing one record per CDR3 protein. The sample shows roughly 30,000 distinct CDR3 sequences, 51% of them seen only once. Regarding time point: late sampling 161 to 241 days after vaccination in three convalescent patients. The chain is built from TRBV7-9 and TRBJ2-1; 11 positions agree with TRBD2. This receptor was obtained from a human donor who had recovered from COVID-19. Source: CD4+ T cells from blood, taken about 7 months after SARS-CoV-2 vaccination. The CDR3 DNA reads TGTGCCAGCAGATTGGGCCTAGCGGGAGGTAGAACCTACAATGAGCAGTTCTTC. This sequence encodes CASRLGLAGGRTYNEQFF.